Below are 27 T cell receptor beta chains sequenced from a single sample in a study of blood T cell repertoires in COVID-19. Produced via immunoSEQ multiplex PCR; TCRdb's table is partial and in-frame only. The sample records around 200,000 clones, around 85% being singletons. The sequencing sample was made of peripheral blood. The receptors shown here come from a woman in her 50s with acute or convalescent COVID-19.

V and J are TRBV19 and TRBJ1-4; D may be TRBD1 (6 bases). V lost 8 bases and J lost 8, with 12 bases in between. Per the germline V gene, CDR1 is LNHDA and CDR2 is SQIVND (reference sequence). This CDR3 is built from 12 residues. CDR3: CASAGTTEKLFF. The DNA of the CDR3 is TGTGCCAGTGCCGGGACAACGGAAAAACTGTTTTTT.

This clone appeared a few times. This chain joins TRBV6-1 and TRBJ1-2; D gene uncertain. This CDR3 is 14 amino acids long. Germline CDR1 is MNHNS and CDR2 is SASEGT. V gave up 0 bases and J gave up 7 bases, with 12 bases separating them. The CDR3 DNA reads TGTGCCAGCAGTGAAGCTCATGGTTGGCCTGGCTACACCTTC. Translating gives CASSEAHGWPGYTF.

CDR3: CASSFRVSSGVNTEAFF. The DNA for the CDR3 is TGTGCCAGCAGTTTCCGGGTCTCTTCGGGGGTGAACACTGAAGCTTTCTTT. The chain links TRBV6-2 or TRBV6-3 to TRBJ1-1; TRBD1 might be the D (5 bases). Trimming removed 4 bases at V and 0 bases at J, with 18 bases between. Germline V gives CDR1 MNHEY, CDR2 SVGEGT. The CDR3 covers 17 residues.

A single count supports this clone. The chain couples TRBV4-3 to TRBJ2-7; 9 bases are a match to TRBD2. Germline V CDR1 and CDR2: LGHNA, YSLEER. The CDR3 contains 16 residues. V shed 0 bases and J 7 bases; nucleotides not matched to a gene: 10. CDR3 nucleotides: TGCGCCAGCAGCCAAGAAGATATAGCGGGAGTCGGAGAGCAGTACTTC. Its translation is CASSQEDIAGVGEQYF.

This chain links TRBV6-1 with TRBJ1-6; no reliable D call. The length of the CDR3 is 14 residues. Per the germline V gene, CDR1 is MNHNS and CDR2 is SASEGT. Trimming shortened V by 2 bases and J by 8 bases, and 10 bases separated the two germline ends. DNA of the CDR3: TGTGCCAGCAGTGAATGGGTTGCGGATTCACCCCTCCACTTT. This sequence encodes CASSEWVADSPLHF.

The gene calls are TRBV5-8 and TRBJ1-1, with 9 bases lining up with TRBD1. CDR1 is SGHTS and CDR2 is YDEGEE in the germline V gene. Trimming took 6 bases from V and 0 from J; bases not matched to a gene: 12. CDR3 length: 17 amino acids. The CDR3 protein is CASNIRGQGILNTEAFF. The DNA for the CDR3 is TGTGCCAGCAACATCCGTGGACAGGGGATTTTGAACACTGAAGCTTTCTTT.

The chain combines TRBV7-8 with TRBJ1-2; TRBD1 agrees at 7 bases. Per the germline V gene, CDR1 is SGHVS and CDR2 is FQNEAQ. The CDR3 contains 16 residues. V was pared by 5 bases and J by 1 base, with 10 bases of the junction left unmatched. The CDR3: CASSRLQGEFNYGYTF. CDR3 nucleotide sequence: TGTGCCAGCAGCCGTCTCCAGGGGGAATTTAACTATGGCTACACCTTC.

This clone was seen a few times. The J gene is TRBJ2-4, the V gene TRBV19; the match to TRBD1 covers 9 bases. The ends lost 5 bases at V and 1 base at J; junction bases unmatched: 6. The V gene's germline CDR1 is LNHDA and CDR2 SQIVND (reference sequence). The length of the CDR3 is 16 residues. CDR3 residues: CASSSNRGLAKNIQYF. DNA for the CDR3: TGTGCCAGTAGTTCTAACAGGGGGCTCGCCAAAAACATTCAGTACTTC.

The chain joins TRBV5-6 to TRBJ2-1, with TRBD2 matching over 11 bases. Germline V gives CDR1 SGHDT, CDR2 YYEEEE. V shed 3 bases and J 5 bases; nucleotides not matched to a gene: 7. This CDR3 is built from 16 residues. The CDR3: CASSYPPGLADNEQFF. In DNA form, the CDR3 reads TGTGCCAGCAGCTACCCGCCGGGACTAGCGGACAATGAGCAGTTCTTC.

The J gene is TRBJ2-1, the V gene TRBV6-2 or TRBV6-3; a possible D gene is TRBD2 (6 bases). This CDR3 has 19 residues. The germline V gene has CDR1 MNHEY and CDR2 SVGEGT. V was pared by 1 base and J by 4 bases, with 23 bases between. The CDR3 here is CASSYYTRGVSSDYNEQFF. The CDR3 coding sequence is TGTGCCAGCAGTTACTACACCCGGGGCGTGTCTAGCGATTACAATGAGCAGTTCTTC.

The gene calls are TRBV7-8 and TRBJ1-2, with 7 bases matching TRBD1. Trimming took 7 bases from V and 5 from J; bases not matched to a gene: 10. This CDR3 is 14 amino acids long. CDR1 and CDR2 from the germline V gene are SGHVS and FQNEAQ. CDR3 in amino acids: CASTSGGSGYGYTF. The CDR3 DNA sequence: TGTGCCAGCACCTCAGGGGGGTCAGGGTATGGCTACACCTTC.

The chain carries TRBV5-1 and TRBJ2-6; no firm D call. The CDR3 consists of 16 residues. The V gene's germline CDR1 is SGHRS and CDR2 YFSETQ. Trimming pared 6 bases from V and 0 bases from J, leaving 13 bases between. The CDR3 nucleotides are TGCGCCAGCACCCGAGGCGCCTACTCTGGGGCCAACGTCCTGACTTTC. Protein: CASTRGAYSGANVLTF.

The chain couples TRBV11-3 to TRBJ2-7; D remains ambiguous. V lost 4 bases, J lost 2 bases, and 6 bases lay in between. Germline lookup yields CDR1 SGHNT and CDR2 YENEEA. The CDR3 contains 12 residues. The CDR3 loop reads CASSSNTYEQYF. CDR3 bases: TGTGCCAGCAGCTCGAACACCTACGAGCAGTACTTC.

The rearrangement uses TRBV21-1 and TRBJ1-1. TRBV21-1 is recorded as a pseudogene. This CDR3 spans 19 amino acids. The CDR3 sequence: CASSFHQTGGDQKNTEAFF. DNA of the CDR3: TGTGCCAGCAGCTTCCACCAAACGGGGGGTGACCAAAAGAACACTGAAGCTTTCTTT.

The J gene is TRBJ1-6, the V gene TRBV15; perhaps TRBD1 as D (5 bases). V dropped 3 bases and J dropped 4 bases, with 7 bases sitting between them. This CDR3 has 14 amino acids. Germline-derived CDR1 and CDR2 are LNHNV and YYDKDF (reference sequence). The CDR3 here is CATSRDNYNSPLHF. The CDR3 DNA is TGTGCCACCAGCAGGGACAATTATAATTCACCCCTCCACTTT.

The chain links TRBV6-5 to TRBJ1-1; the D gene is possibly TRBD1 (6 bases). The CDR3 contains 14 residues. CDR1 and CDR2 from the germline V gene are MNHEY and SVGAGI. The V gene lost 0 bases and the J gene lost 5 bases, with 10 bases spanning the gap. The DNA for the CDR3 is TGTGCCAGCAGTTACTCGCGGGGGGCAACTGAAGCTTTCTTT. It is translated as CASSYSRGATEAFF.

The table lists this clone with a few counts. The CDR3, as DNA: TGCAGCGTTTACCTAGCGGATAGCTCCTACGAGCAGTACTTC. Encoded protein: CSVYLADSSYEQYF. V gene TRBV29-1 combines with J gene TRBJ2-7, with 7 nucleotides matching TRBD2. Germline loops: CDR1 SQVTM, CDR2 ANQGSEA. V was pared by 5 bases and J by 0 bases, with 7 bases of the junction left unmatched. The CDR3 totals 14 residues.

CDR3 coding DNA: TGTGCCACCAGTGATTTGGGCTCGTGGCAGAGCACAGATACGCAGTATTTT. Amino acids: CATSDLGSWQSTDTQYF. The V call is TRBV24-1, the J call TRBJ2-3, with D unresolved. V was clipped by 0 bases and J by 0 bases, with 12 bases between them. Germline CDR1 reads KGHDR; CDR2 reads SFDVKD. The CDR3 consists of 17 residues.

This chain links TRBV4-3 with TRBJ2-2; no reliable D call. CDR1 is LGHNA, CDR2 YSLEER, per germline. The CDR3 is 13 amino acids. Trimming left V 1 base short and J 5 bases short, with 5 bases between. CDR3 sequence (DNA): TGCGCCAGCAGCCAAGTCTCTACCGGGGAGCTGTTTTTT. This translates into CASSQVSTGELFF.

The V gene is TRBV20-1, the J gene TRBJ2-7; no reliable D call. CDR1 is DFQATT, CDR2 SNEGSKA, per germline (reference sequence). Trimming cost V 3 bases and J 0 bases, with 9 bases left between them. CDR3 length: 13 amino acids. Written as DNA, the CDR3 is TGCAGTGCTAGTGGGCCGCTCTCCTACGAGCAGTACTTC. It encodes CSASGPLSYEQYF.

CDR3 sequence reads: CASSQSSGSNQPQHF. The CDR3 DNA reads TGCGCCAGCAGTCAATCATCGGGGAGCAATCAGCCCCAGCATTTT. V gene TRBV23-1 combines with J gene TRBJ1-5; no clear D gene. TRBV23-1 is given ORF status, its function remaining uncertain. With 0 bases removed from V and 1 base from J, the gap between germline ends came to 7 bases. The CDR3 is made up of 15 amino acids.

For the CDR3, the DNA is TGTGCCACCAGCAGGCGAGGGGGTTTTCTCCAAGAGACCCAGTACTTC. This encodes CATSRRGGFLQETQYF. The chain is built from TRBV15 and TRBJ2-5; a possible D gene is TRBD1 (6 bases). Deletions cut 3 bases from V and 1 base from J, with 15 bases between. Germline CDR1 reads LNHNV; CDR2 reads YYDKDF (reference sequence). The CDR3 spans 16 residues.

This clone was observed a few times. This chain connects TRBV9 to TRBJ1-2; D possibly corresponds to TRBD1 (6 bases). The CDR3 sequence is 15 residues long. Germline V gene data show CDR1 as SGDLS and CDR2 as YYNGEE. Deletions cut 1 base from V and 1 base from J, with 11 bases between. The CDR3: CASSVSDSINYGYTF. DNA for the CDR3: TGTGCCAGCAGCGTATCGGACAGCATTAACTATGGCTACACCTTC.

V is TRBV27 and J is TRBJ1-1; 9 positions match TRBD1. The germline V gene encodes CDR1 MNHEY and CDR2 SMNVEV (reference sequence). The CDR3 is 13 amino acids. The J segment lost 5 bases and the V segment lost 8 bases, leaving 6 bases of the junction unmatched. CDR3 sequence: CASRTGALTEAFF. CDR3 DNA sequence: TGTGCCAGCCGGACAGGGGCGTTGACTGAAGCTTTCTTT.

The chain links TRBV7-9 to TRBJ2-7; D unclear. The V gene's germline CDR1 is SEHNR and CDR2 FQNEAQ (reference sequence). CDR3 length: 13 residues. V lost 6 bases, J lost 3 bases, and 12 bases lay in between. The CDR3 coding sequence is TGTGCCAGCAGATCCGGTAGCCTCTACGAGCAGTACTTC. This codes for CASRSGSLYEQYF.

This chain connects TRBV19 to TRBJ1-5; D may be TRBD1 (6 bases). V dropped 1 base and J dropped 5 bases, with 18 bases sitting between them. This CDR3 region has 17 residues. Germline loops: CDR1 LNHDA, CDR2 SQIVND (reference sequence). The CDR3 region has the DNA TGTGCCAGTAGTATAGGGGGCAGGGGCCTTGTCCATCAGCCCCAGCATTTT. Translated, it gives CASSIGGRGLVHQPQHF.

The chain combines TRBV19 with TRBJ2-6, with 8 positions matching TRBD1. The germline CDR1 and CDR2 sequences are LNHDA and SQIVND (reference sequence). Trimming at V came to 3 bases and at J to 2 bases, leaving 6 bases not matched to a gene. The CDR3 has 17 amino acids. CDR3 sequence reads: CASSISAGGTGANVLTF. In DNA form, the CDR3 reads TGTGCCAGTAGTATTAGCGCAGGGGGCACTGGGGCCAACGTCCTGACTTTC.